Listed below are T cell receptor beta chains from one sample, sequenced in a study of blood T cell repertoires in COVID-19. The assay was immunoSEQ multiplex PCR, and TCRdb's table has in-frame clones only and misses some. The sample consists of around 290,000 clones, less than 90% of them appearing once. Sequenced: peripheral blood. Receptors were obtained from a woman between 65 and 79 years old with COVID-19, enrolled during active disease. The CDR3 runs from the conserved cysteine through the conserved F or W.

J gene: TRBJ1-2
CDR3 length: 15
V gene: TRBV6-5
CDR3 protein: CASSYSTRASYGYTF

J gene: TRBJ2-7
CDR3 length: 16
V gene: TRBV28
CDR3 protein: CASSYPVEGKNYEQYF

J gene: TRBJ1-1
CDR3 length: 18
V gene: TRBV10-3
CDR3 protein: CAISESIRTAVRNTEAFF

J gene: TRBJ2-7
CDR3 length: 14
V gene: TRBV7-2
CDR3 protein: CASSLGARDYEQYF

J gene: TRBJ2-7
CDR3 length: 16
V gene: TRBV6-1
CDR3 protein: CASSEQVGQGPYEQYF

J gene: TRBJ2-1
CDR3 length: 13
V gene: TRBV10-3
CDR3 protein: CAISLLVSGEQFF

J gene: TRBJ2-5
CDR3 length: 15
V gene: TRBV28
CDR3 protein: CASSLAGSGGETQYF

J gene: TRBJ2-3
CDR3 length: 15
V gene: TRBV4-1
CDR3 protein: CASSQDGTGWDTQYF

J gene: TRBJ1-5
CDR3 length: 14
V gene: TRBV3-1/TRBV3-2
CDR3 protein: CASSQPGDRQPQHF

J gene: TRBJ2-1
CDR3 length: 16
V gene: TRBV9
CDR3 protein: CASSVAGRGGYNEQFF

J gene: TRBJ1-1
CDR3 length: 13
V gene: TRBV7-3
CDR3 protein: CASSQDRNTEAFF

J gene: TRBJ1-1
CDR3 length: 17
V gene: TRBV5-8
CDR3 protein: CASTPWGGGQPNTEAFF

J gene: TRBJ1-6
CDR3 length: 14
V gene: TRBV4-2
CDR3 protein: CASSLEEDNSPLHF

J gene: TRBJ1-4
CDR3 length: 15
V gene: TRBV18
CDR3 protein: CASSAFQGASEKLFF

J gene: TRBJ1-1
CDR3 length: 14
V gene: TRBV6-5
CDR3 protein: CASSFDRMNTEAFF

J gene: TRBJ1-1
CDR3 length: 14
V gene: TRBV3-1/TRBV3-2
CDR3 protein: CASSPGTVNTEAFF

J gene: TRBJ2-7
CDR3 length: 17
V gene: TRBV3-1/TRBV3-2
CDR3 protein: CASSQKSGTGIVYEQYF

J gene: TRBJ2-3
CDR3 length: 14
V gene: TRBV6-1
CDR3 protein: CASSEAGGTDTQYF

J gene: TRBJ2-2
CDR3 length: 13
V gene: TRBV29-1
CDR3 protein: CSVVDTFSGELFF

J gene: TRBJ2-2
CDR3 length: 17
V gene: TRBV5-4
CDR3 protein: CASTLHGGAFGTGELFF

J gene: TRBJ2-5
CDR3 length: 17
V gene: TRBV4-3
CDR3 protein: CASSQEIGGDPQETQYF

J gene: TRBJ2-2
CDR3 length: 16
V gene: TRBV4-1
CDR3 protein: CASSQIVAGGSGELFF

J gene: TRBJ1-3
CDR3 length: 16
V gene: TRBV7-2
CDR3 protein: CASSLIGTNSGNTIYF

J gene: TRBJ1-1
CDR3 length: 14
V gene: TRBV7-2
CDR3 protein: CASSPGIWNTEAFF

J gene: TRBJ1-6
CDR3 length: 14
V gene: TRBV7-2
CDR3 protein: CASTLDRNYSPLHF

J gene: TRBJ2-7
CDR3 length: 13
V gene: TRBV28
CDR3 protein: CASSGQGVLEQYF

J gene: TRBJ2-7
CDR3 length: 14
V gene: TRBV18
CDR3 protein: CASSLDRVQAEQYF

J gene: TRBJ2-3
CDR3 length: 15
V gene: TRBV27
CDR3 protein: CASSPRQGSTDTQYF

J gene: TRBJ2-5
CDR3 length: 15
V gene: TRBV27
CDR3 protein: CASSFARGGWETQYF

J gene: TRBJ1-2
CDR3 length: 18
V gene: TRBV19
CDR3 protein: CASSIPPMGLLGNYGYTF

J gene: TRBJ2-1
CDR3 length: 12
V gene: TRBV3-1/TRBV3-2
CDR3 protein: CASSQDQRGQFF

J gene: TRBJ2-2
CDR3 length: 15
V gene: TRBV3-1/TRBV3-2
CDR3 protein: CASSQVEAITGELFF

J gene: TRBJ2-2
CDR3 length: 15
V gene: TRBV4-1
CDR3 protein: CASSQLQQGPGELFF

J gene: TRBJ1-3
CDR3 length: 16
V gene: TRBV5-1
CDR3 protein: CASSPSGANSGNTIYF

J gene: TRBJ1-2
CDR3 length: 13
V gene: TRBV30
CDR3 protein: CAWTMRGIDGYTF

J gene: TRBJ2-5
CDR3 length: 14
V gene: TRBV19
CDR3 protein: CASSIRGGQETQYF

J gene: TRBJ1-5
CDR3 length: 17
V gene: TRBV10-3
CDR3 protein: CAISSGQGYNSNQPQHF

J gene: TRBJ2-7
CDR3 length: 14
V gene: TRBV10-1
CDR3 protein: CASSEGTSKYEQYF

J gene: TRBJ2-3
CDR3 length: 20
V gene: TRBV27
CDR3 protein: CASSLYPRTRASGGTDTQYF

J gene: TRBJ1-6
CDR3 length: 17
V gene: TRBV19
CDR3 protein: CASTKSGTGLQNSPLHF

J gene: TRBJ2-5
CDR3 length: 16
V gene: TRBV7-2
CDR3 protein: CASSLVGTSGQETQYF

J gene: TRBJ2-5
CDR3 length: 14
V gene: TRBV7-2
CDR3 protein: CASSFMGGEETQYF

J gene: TRBJ2-3
CDR3 length: 15
V gene: TRBV5-8
CDR3 protein: CASSLTGGQGDTQYF

J gene: TRBJ1-2
CDR3 length: 14
V gene: TRBV28
CDR3 protein: CASSPIQGYYGYTF

J gene: TRBJ2-5
CDR3 length: 16
V gene: TRBV9
CDR3 protein: CASSEGTGGGRETQYF